This passage covers 30 T cell receptor beta chains from one sample sequenced in a study of Tregs in tolerant kidney transplant recipients. Here immunoSEQ multiplex PCR was the method, and the copy in TCRdb shows in-frame clones only, minus some. This sample's clone table lists some 29,000 clones. Recipients received nonmyeloablative bone marrow transplants from related graft donors, with transient mixed chimerism. The sample here was CD4+ T cells from blood (PBMCs), taken 24 months after the transplant. These TCRs come from a human patient who received a combined kidney and bone marrow transplant. Some T cells may trace back to the graft donor.

In regard to this clone: The read stops 3 residues short of the end of the CDR3; the missing end is completed from the germline J gene. The chain uses TRBV7-2 and TRBJ2-2; possibly TRBD1 for D (5 bases). CDR1 and CDR2 (germline): SGHTA, FQGNSA. V shed 6 bases and J shed 4 bases, with 12 bases lying between them. CDR3 size: 14 residues. Here the CDR3 reads CASRVGQGTGELFF. The CDR3 DNA, read in part, is TGTGCCAGCAGGGTGGGCCAGGGCACCGGGGAG.

The CDR3 bases that were read are TGTGCCAGCAGCTCGACAGGGAGGGATCAGCCC. Residues: CASSSTGRDQP. The whole CDR3 region reads CASSSTGRDQPQHF. This chain uses TRBV7-9 with TRBJ1-5; TRBD1 matches at 7 bases. With the read ending 3 residues before the CDR3 end, the germline J gene is used to fill in that end. This CDR3 spans 14 amino acids. The V gene's germline CDR1 is SEHNR and CDR2 FQNEAQ (reference sequence). V gave up 4 bases and J gave up 5 bases; unmatched junction bases: 5.

As to this clone: The missing CDR3 end, 3 residues past where the read stops, is filled in from the germline J gene. The rearrangement joins TRBV18 to TRBJ1-6, with TRBD1 identical over 10 bases. Germline lookup yields CDR1 KGHSH and CDR2 LQKENI. V trimming: 3 bases; J trimming: 7 bases; junction bases outside the gene matches: 3. There are 15 residues in the CDR3. This CDR3 reads CASSPGTGVNSPLHF. The part of the CDR3 DNA that was read is TGTGCCAGCTCACCTGGGACAGGGGTGAATTCACCC.

CDR3 sequence reads: CASGRDYAYNEQFF. The CDR3 DNA, read in part, is TGTGCCAGTGGCCGGGACTATGCCTACAATGAG. The chain uses TRBV19 and TRBJ2-1; 7 bases fit TRBD2. From the germline J gene comes the end of the CDR3, since the read stops 3 residues before it. CDR3 length: 14 residues. Trimming removed 8 bases from V and 2 bases from J; junction bases left unmatched: 6. Germline V gives CDR1 LNHDA, CDR2 SQIVND (reference sequence).

A remark on this clone: Sequencing ends 3 residues short of the CDR3 end; the germline J gene provides the rest. The chain combines TRBV30 with TRBJ2-1, with 11 bases aligning to TRBD2. Germline trimming cut 3 bases from V and 6 bases from J; bases unmatched to any gene: 4. Germline-derived CDR1 and CDR2 are GTSNPN and SVGIG (reference sequence). The CDR3 covers 14 residues. The CDR3 here is CAWRGLAGVNEQFF. The sequenced CDR3 bases are TGTGCCTGGAGAGGACTAGCGGGCGTCAATGAG.

As concerns this clone: With the read ending 3 residues before the CDR3 end, the germline J gene is used to fill in that end. The gene calls are TRBV19 and TRBJ2-7; TRBD1 matches at 9 bases. The CDR3 extends over 15 amino acids. V lost 6 bases and J lost 3; bases outside the gene matches: 9. CDR1 LNHDA and CDR2 SQIVND come from the germline V gene (reference sequence). The CDR3 sequence: CASRTSGTGLYEQYF. CDR3 DNA (partial): TGTGCCAGTAGAACGTCGGGGACAGGGCTCTACGAG.

A word on this clone: Read coverage stops 3 residues before the CDR3 terminus; the germline J gene supplies the remainder. The chain links TRBV6-2 or TRBV6-3 to TRBJ1-1; no reliable D call. The ends were cut back, 6 bases at V and 5 bases at J, with 13 bases in the middle. CDR3 size: 13 residues. In germline, CDR1 is MNHEY, CDR2 SVGEGT. The sequenced CDR3 bases are TGTGCCAGCAGCCACAGAATGCAAACTGAA. This translates into CASSHRMQTE. The complete CDR3 protein is CASSHRMQTEAFF.

The DNA read from the CDR3 is TGTGCCAGCCGAGCTACAGGCAACTCCTACAATGAG. Its translation is CASRATGNSYNE. The CDR3 in full is CASRATGNSYNEQFF. The chain links TRBV6-4 to TRBJ2-1; D may be TRBD1 (5 bases). With the read ending 3 residues before the CDR3 end, the germline J gene is used to fill in that end. This CDR3 has 15 residues. From germline, CDR1 is MRHNA and CDR2 SNTAGT. Trimming stripped 8 bases from V and 0 bases from J, with 14 bases between.

For this clone: Read coverage stops 3 residues before the CDR3 terminus; the germline J gene supplies the remainder. The chain has TRBV2 and TRBJ1-4, with D perhaps TRBD1 (5 bases). Germline CDR1 SNHLY, CDR2 FYNNEI. CDR3 length equals 14 residues. Trimming pared 6 bases from V and 4 bases from J, leaving 12 bases between. Here the CDR3 reads CASSREGFNEKLFF. The sequenced CDR3 bases are TGTGCCAGCAGCCGAGAGGGGTTTAATGAAAAA.

For this clone: The read ends 3 residues early relative to the CDR3; the germline J gene fills the gap. This chain connects TRBV6-2 or TRBV6-3 to TRBJ2-5; 14 positions match TRBD2. V was clipped by 7 bases and J by 4 bases; unmatched bases: 5. The germline V gene encodes CDR1 MNHEY and CDR2 SVGEGT. The CDR3 contains 15 residues. CDR3 sequence: CASTKTSGRVETQYF. Incomplete CDR3 DNA: TGTGCCAGCACCAAGACTAGCGGGAGGGTAGAGACC.

Regarding this clone: Coverage ceases 3 residues before the CDR3 finishes, and the germline J gene fills in the end. The rearrangement links TRBV10-3 to TRBJ1-2; D might be TRBD1 (6 bases). Germline-derived CDR1 and CDR2 are ENHRY and SYGVKD. Trimming took off 8 bases at V and 5 bases at J, with 12 bases between the two ends. The CDR3 consists of 12 residues. This CDR3 reads CAISQQGYGYTF. The CDR3 bases that were read are TGTGCCATCTCTCAGCAGGGGTATGGC.

A remark on this clone: The CDR3 is cut off 3 residues early in the read; its end comes from the germline J gene. The chain uses TRBV2 and TRBJ2-5, with a tentative D call TRBD1 (6 bases). CDR1 is SNHLY, CDR2 FYNNEI, per germline. The CDR3 has 14 amino acids. The ends were cut back, 4 bases at V and 5 bases at J, with 14 bases in the middle. The CDR3 bases that were read are TGTGCCAGCAGTGCGGGACAAGTAGGGGAGACC. This codes for CASSAGQVGET. From start to end, the CDR3 is CASSAGQVGETQYF.

A remark on this clone: The read falls 3 residues short of the CDR3 end, and the missing part is taken from the germline J gene. The J gene is TRBJ2-7, the V gene TRBV5-1; unclear D gene. Trimming shortened V by 0 bases and J by 3 bases, and 10 bases separated the two germline ends. Germline V gene sequence: CDR1 SGHRS, CDR2 YFSETQ. CDR3 length: 14 amino acids. CDR3: CASSLGRNFYEQYF. Incomplete CDR3 DNA: TGCGCCAGCAGCTTGGGCAGGAATTTCTACGAG.

Concerning this clone: The read terminates 3 residues ahead of where the CDR3 ends, so the germline J gene completes it. The chain joins TRBV10-1 to TRBJ2-7; a weak D match, TRBD2 (5 bases). V lost 5 bases and J lost 2, with 13 bases in between. The CDR3 is 14 amino acids. CDR1 is WNHNN and CDR2 is SYGVQD in the germline V gene (reference sequence). CDR3: CASSPGLDPYEQYF. The part of the CDR3 DNA that was read is TGCGCCAGCAGTCCCGGACTGGACCCCTACGAG.

For this clone: The DNA ends 3 residues before the CDR3 does, and the rest of the CDR3 is filled in from the germline J gene. V gene TRBV2 combines with J gene TRBJ2-7; 8 nucleotides agree with TRBD2. The CDR3 has 15 amino acids. Germline V gene sequence: CDR1 SNHLY, CDR2 FYNNEI. The V gene end was trimmed by 4 bases and the J gene end by 1 base; junction bases not matched to a gene: 6. CDR3 DNA, as far as it was read: TGTGCCAGCAGTGTGGGACGGGGGGGGTCCTACGAG. This sequence encodes CASSVGRGGSYE. From start to end, the CDR3 is CASSVGRGGSYEQYF.

For this clone: The read is 3 residues too short to cover the CDR3 end, so that end is filled in from the germline J gene. V gene TRBV7-2 combines with J gene TRBJ1-2; 8 nucleotides line up with TRBD1. The CDR3 has 14 amino acids. Per germline, CDR1 SGHTA and CDR2 FQGNSA. The V gene end was trimmed by 5 bases and the J gene end by 1 base; junction bases not matched to a gene: 3. The DNA read from the CDR3 is TGTGCCAGCAGCGCACAGGGGGTTAACTATGGC. This sequence encodes CASSAQGVNYG. The entire CDR3 sequence reads CASSAQGVNYGYTF. Complete variable domain (other parts from reference TRBV7-2 and TRBJ1-2): GAGVSQSPSNKVTEKGKDVELRCDPISGHTALYWYRQSLGQGLEFLIYFQGNSAPDKSGLPSDRFSAERTGGSVSTLTIQRTQQEDSAVYLCASSAQGVNYGYTFGSGTRLTVV.

Concerning this clone: The read stops 3 residues short of the end of the CDR3; the missing end is completed from the germline J gene. V is TRBV11-2 and J is TRBJ1-3; unclear D gene. Deletions cut 4 bases from V and 3 bases from J, with 7 bases between. The CDR3 sequence is 13 residues long. Looked up from germline, CDR1 is SGHAT and CDR2 is FQNNGV. This CDR3 reads CASSYPGGNTIYF. Incomplete CDR3 DNA: TGTGCCAGCAGCTACCCCGGTGGAAACACC.

Of note for this clone: Read data end 3 residues before the CDR3 end; the end is taken from the germline J gene. This rearrangement joins TRBV28 to TRBJ2-5, with 7 bases fitting TRBD2. The germline gives CDR1 MDHEN, CDR2 SYDVKM. The CDR3 is made up of 18 amino acids. The trim removed 2 bases at V and 4 bases at J, leaving 16 bases unmatched. CDR3 protein: CASSLPLSAGEKAETQYF. The DNA read from the CDR3 is TGTGCCAGCAGTTTACCCCTTAGTGCGGGGGAGAAGGCAGAGACC. Combining the CDR3 with reference TRBV28 and TRBJ2-5 gives the whole variable domain DVKVTQSSRYLVKRTGEKVFLECVQDMDHENMFWYRQDPGLGLRLIYFSYDVKMKEKGDIPEGYSVSREKKERFSLILESASTNQTSMYLCASSLPLSAGEKAETQYFGPGTRLLVL.

A note on this clone: The read ends 3 residues before the CDR3 terminus; that terminus is restored from the germline J gene. The V call is TRBV20-1, the J call TRBJ2-1; 7 nucleotides agree with TRBD2. V was pared by 2 bases and J by 4 bases, with 2 bases of the junction left unmatched. The CDR3 extends over 13 amino acids. CDR1 and CDR2 (germline): DFQATT, SNEGSKA (reference sequence). CDR3 DNA, as far as it was read: TGCAGTGCTAGATCCGGGGGGTACAATGAG. Protein sequence: CSARSGGYNE. The complete CDR3 protein is CSARSGGYNEQFF.

In regard to this clone: The read finishes 3 residues shy of the CDR3 end, and the germline J gene is used to complete it. The chain joins TRBV19 to TRBJ1-2, with D possibly matching TRBD1 (5 bases). The germline gives CDR1 LNHDA, CDR2 SQIVND (reference sequence). Trimming cost V 7 bases and J 7 bases, with 13 bases left between them. The CDR3 extends over 12 amino acids. Incomplete CDR3 DNA: TGTGCCAGTACCGGGAACAGGTTTGGC. Translated, it gives CASTGNRFG. The CDR3 in its entirety is CASTGNRFGYTF.

Remarks on this clone: With the read ending 3 residues before the CDR3 end, the germline J gene is used to fill in that end. The V call is TRBV10-3, the J call TRBJ1-6; 8 nucleotides align to TRBD1. J gave up 10 bases and V 6 bases, and 11 bases lay outside the gene matches. From germline, CDR1 is ENHRY and CDR2 SYGVKD. This CDR3 region has 15 residues. The CDR3 region is CAIRGATGEGSPLHF. Partial CDR3 DNA: TGTGCCATCAGGGGGGCGACAGGGGAGGGCTCACCC.

About this clone itself: The read finishes 3 residues shy of the CDR3 end, and the germline J gene is used to complete it. The genes are TRBV7-3 and TRBJ2-3; 7 bases map to TRBD1. The CDR3 extends over 16 amino acids. The germline CDR1 and CDR2 sequences are SGHTA and FQGTGA. J was trimmed by 6 bases and V by 5 bases; bases with no gene match: 14. The CDR3 region is CASSIQGTTSRDTQYF. CDR3 DNA (partial): TGTGCCAGCAGCATACAGGGGACCACAAGTCGGGATACG.

With regard to this clone: The read gets to within 3 residues of the CDR3 end, and the germline J gene fills in the rest. The V call is TRBV18, the J call TRBJ1-2, with unresolved D. This CDR3 is 14 amino acids long. V lost 2 bases and J lost 2, with 9 bases in between. Germline V lookup: CDR1 KGHSH, CDR2 LQKENI. The CDR3 region is CASSPSTVNYGYTF. The part of the CDR3 DNA that was read is TGTGCCAGCTCACCATCGACTGTGAACTATGGC. The whole variable domain, remainder taken from reference TRBV18 and TRBJ1-2, is NAGVMQNPRHLVRRRGQEARLRCSPMKGHSHVYWYRQLPEEGLKFMVYLQKENIIDESGMPKERFSAEFPKEGPSILRIQQVVRGDSAAYFCASSPSTVNYGYTFGSGTRLTVV.

Note on this clone: The read ends 3 residues early relative to the CDR3; the germline J gene fills the gap. The V call is TRBV6-4, the J call TRBJ1-4; 8 positions agree with TRBD1. The CDR3 spans 16 residues. Losses at the gene ends were 2 bases for V and 5 bases for J; bases not matched to a gene: 7. CDR1 is MRHNA and CDR2 is SNTAGT in the germline V gene. This CDR3 is CASSDVETGENEKLFF. The DNA read from the CDR3 is TGTGCCAGCAGTGACGTCGAGACAGGGGAAAATGAAAAA.

As for this clone: The CDR3 extends 3 residues past the end of the read, so its final part is completed from the germline J gene. The genes are TRBV19 and TRBJ2-3; perhaps TRBD2 as D (6 bases). Deletions cut 3 bases from V and 2 bases from J, with 24 bases between. Per the germline V gene, CDR1 is LNHDA and CDR2 is SQIVND (reference sequence). This CDR3 has 19 residues. The DNA read from the CDR3 is TGTGCCAGTAGTATCCCATTAGGTGGAGGGTTTTTGACCACAGATACG. Residues: CASSIPLGGGFLTTDT. From start to end, the CDR3 is CASSIPLGGGFLTTDTQYF.

As to this clone: The CDR3 end lies 3 residues beyond the end of the read and is filled in from the germline J gene. The rearrangement links TRBV7-6 to TRBJ2-1, with a possible D match to TRBD2 (7 bases). Germline values: CDR1 SGHVS, CDR2 FNYEAQ. With 4 bases removed from V and 2 bases from J, the gap between germline ends came to 12 bases. There are 15 residues in the CDR3. CDR3 DNA (partial): TGTGCCAGCAGCTCCTCGGGGGGCCCCTACAATGAG. Amino acids: CASSSSGGPYNE. The full CDR3 sequence reads CASSSSGGPYNEQFF.

Incomplete CDR3 DNA: TGCGCCAGCAGCTTGGACCTTAGCGGGAGGGGCACCGGGGAG. The encoded protein is CASSLDLSGRGTGE. The complete CDR3 reads CASSLDLSGRGTGELFF. The chain couples TRBV5-1 to TRBJ2-2, with 11 bases matching TRBD2. The CDR3 is cut off 3 residues early in the read; its end comes from the germline J gene. The germline CDR1 and CDR2 sequences are SGHRS and YFSETQ. This CDR3 spans 17 amino acids. Losses at the gene ends were 0 bases for V and 4 bases for J; bases not matched to a gene: 5.

Details on this clone: Read coverage stops 3 residues before the CDR3 terminus; the germline J gene supplies the remainder. V gene TRBV5-1 combines with J gene TRBJ2-2; D unclear. The CDR3 runs 13 residues. The V end lost 7 bases, the J end lost 5 bases, and 12 bases lay between the germline ends. Germline V gene sequence: CDR1 SGHRS, CDR2 YFSETQ. This CDR3 reads CASRPVLTGELFF. The covered CDR3 bases are TGCGCCAGCCGCCCGGTGCTTACCGGGGAG.

As to this clone: Coverage ceases 3 residues before the CDR3 finishes, and the germline J gene fills in the end. The rearrangement links TRBV29-1 to TRBJ2-5; the D is unclear. V shed 0 bases and J shed 3 bases, with 8 bases lying between them. Looked up from germline, CDR1 is SQVTM and CDR2 is ANQGSEA. The CDR3 is made up of 13 amino acids. This CDR3 is CSVEEQIEETQYF. Partial CDR3 DNA: TGCAGCGTTGAAGAACAGATCGAAGAGACC.

Comment on this clone: The observed sequence ends 3 residues before the CDR3 terminus, with the missing tail filled in from the germline J gene. This chain links TRBV18 with TRBJ2-5; TRBD1 matches 8 bases. This CDR3 contains 15 residues. Trimming cost V 2 bases and J 0 bases; bases outside gene matches: 2. The germline gives CDR1 KGHSH, CDR2 LQKENI. CDR3 DNA, as far as it was read: TGTGCCAGCTCACCAGCGACAGGGGACCAAGAGACC. Its protein is CASSPATGDQET. The CDR3 in full is CASSPATGDQETQYF.